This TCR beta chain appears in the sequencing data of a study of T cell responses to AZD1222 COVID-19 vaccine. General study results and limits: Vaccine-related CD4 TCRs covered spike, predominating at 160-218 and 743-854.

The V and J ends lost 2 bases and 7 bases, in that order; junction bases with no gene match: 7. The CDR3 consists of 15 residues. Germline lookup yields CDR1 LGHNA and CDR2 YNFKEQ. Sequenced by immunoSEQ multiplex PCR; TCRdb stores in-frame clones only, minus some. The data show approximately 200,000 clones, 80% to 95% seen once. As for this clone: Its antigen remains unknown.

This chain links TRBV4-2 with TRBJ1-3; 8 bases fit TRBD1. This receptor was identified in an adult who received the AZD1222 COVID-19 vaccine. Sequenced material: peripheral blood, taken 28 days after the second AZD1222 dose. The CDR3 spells CASSQPTGEGNTIYF. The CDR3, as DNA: TGTGCCAGCAGCCAACCGACAGGGGAAGGGAACACCATATATTTT.